This TCR beta chain was sequenced for a study of post-analysis software for immune sequencing data. The wider study: Recorded disease courses covered relapsing-remitting, secondary progressive and progressive-relapsing multiple sclerosis. Some patients had no subtype annotation. Study-wide findings and caveats: Clustering by F measure revealed strong co-clustering among samples prepared together in one batch. Patients carried several TRBV segments more frequently than controls did, and TRBV5-6, TRBV5-1 and TRBV20-1 were among them. A significant reduction in normalized Chao1 diversity was observed in multiple sclerosis patients versus controls.

In this sample, this clonotype turned up a few times. Antigen unknown. cDNA libraries of TCR beta carried unique molecular identifiers. Each sample of roughly 1 to 11 million input T cells yielded approximately 500,000 cDNA molecules, so each molecule approximated one T cell. One entry per CDR3 protein, called by TCRdb with MiXCR from the PCR reads. The sample lists roughly 580,000 distinct CDR3 sequences; 44% were seen once. With 4 bases clipped from V and 4 bases from J, the junction kept 6 bases outside the gene matches. The CDR3 is made up of 16 amino acids. Germline CDR1 is SGHRS and CDR2 is YFSETQ.

The chain combines TRBV5-1 with TRBJ2-5, with 14 bases that match TRBD2. The sequencing sample was made of blood. The receptor's source is a girl aged 5-17 years with multiple sclerosis. For the CDR3, the DNA is TGCGCCAGCAGCCCGGGACTAGCGGGAGTCCGAGAGACCCAGTACTTC. Residues: CASSPGLAGVRETQYF.